This T cell receptor (beta chain) was profiled in a study of blood T cell repertoires in COVID-19. Study-wide context: Whether acute or convalescent, the COVID-19 samples came from the United States, Italy and Spain. T cells, B-cell-depleted T cells, or PBMCs supplied cDNA or gDNA.

Source study methods: Amplified reference gene primers provided the basis for estimating nucleated cell counts. Sequencing was performed with immunoSEQ multiplex PCR; in TCRdb, only in-frame clones are kept and a portion is missing. V, J and clone size are those of that table, while D and trimming were read from the DNA. The sample has 200,000 to 250,000 clones; 65% to 90% are singletons. V lost 8 bases to trimming and J lost 7 bases, with 17 bases between them. CDR3 size: 13 residues. Germline V gene sequence: CDR1 KGHSH, CDR2 LQKENI. The chain links TRBV18 to TRBJ2-5; D is possibly TRBD1 (6 bases). The sequence derives from a man of 80 years or more with acute or convalescent COVID-19. Sequencing used peripheral blood. CDR3 sequence: CASDRTPGWTQYF. In DNA form, the CDR3 reads TGTGCCAGCGACAGGACCCCAGGCTGGACCCAGTACTTC.